Presented here are 2 T cell receptor beta chains from one specimen sequenced in a study of shared clonotypes between healthy human individuals (TCRdb year 2020). Libraries were prepared through the immunoSEQ multiplex PCR assay. TCRdb provides this immuneACCESS table in a form limited to in-frame rearrangements. Some clones are lacking; in checked studies, under half of them reflect an unresolved V gene, and why the rest are absent is not known. This sample holds more than 2,000,000 clones; around nine tenths were observed only once. 0.11% to 0.15% of the sample comes from the top ten. The source material was naive CD4+ T cells sorted from blood. The cell subset or site label here, explained by the study, means: CD45RA+ positively selected. These receptors were obtained from a man in his late teens or twenties in good health.

The chain recombines TRBV5-1 with TRBJ1-6; unclear D gene. Trimming removed 5 bases from V and 8 bases from J, with 11 bases in between. CDR1 and CDR2 from the germline V gene are SGHRS and YFSETQ. The CDR3 length is 13 residues. CDR3 sequence: CASRPAPYSPLHF. In DNA, the CDR3 is TGCGCCAGCAGACCTGCCCCCTATTCACCCCTCCACTTT. Complete variable domain (other parts from reference TRBV5-1 and TRBJ1-6): KAGVTQTPRYLIKTRGQQVTLSCSPISGHRSVSWYQQTPGQGLQFLFEYFSETQRNKGNFPGRFSGRQFSNSRSEMNVSTLELGDSALYLCASRPAPYSPLHFGNGTRLTVT.

V is TRBV6-1 and J is TRBJ2-7, with D possibly being TRBD2 (6 bases). The length of the CDR3 is 15 residues. V was shortened by 3 bases and J by 2 bases, with 14 bases between the two germline ends. The germline V gene encodes CDR1 MNHNS and CDR2 SASEGT. The CDR3 protein is CASSDMAGPAYEQYF. The CDR3 nucleotides read TGTGCCAGCAGTGACATGGCGGGGCCCGCCTACGAGCAGTACTTC.